This entry describes one TCR beta chain. Its antigen specificity is not known. The input lacks base qualities; no much larger clone sits a single base away. CDR1 and CDR2 are drawn from the germline V gene: SGDLS, YYNGEE. Including cysteine and phenylalanine, the CDR3 has 14 amino acids. The read is trimmed to its CDR3 DNA, 42 bases read in frame from base 1. Between the V and J ends, shortened by 0 bases and 2 bases respectively, the junction contains 9 bases. The time point label here, explained by the study, means: peripheral blood 6 weeks after treatment start. A total of roughly 30 patients with locally advanced or metastatic urothelial carcinoma, treated at Memorial Sloan Kettering on a trial protocol, made up the cohort. Peripheral blood mononuclear cells were collected pretreatment and during treatment, with between 1 and 8 total time points per patient. The Qiagen DNeasy Blood extraction kit was used to purify genomic DNA from total PBMCs and from tumor samples. PBMCs were collected pretreatment and during treatment, and were isolated and stored as previously described.

This specimen comes from a study of PD-L1 blockade in urothelial cancer (dated by TCRdb to the late 2010s). Concerning the study at large: Therapy was started in the mid-2010s for all patients, and atezolizumab 1,200 mg was administered intravenously every 3 weeks. About 85% of the 29 patients were males with bladder-origin urothelial cancer, and about 65% of the roughly 29 reported a prior smoking history. An ECOG performance status of 0 or 1 was recorded for the patients, and 0 to 3 prior chemotherapy regimens had been received by the patients. Blood samples were analyzed at two time points: 3 weeks after treatment start (second dose) and 6 weeks after treatment start. Blood samples gave median yields of approximately 130,000 T cells and 65,000 to 85,000 unique TCRs, along with a median clonality of approximately 0.08. An exploratory multi-omic analysis was conducted of the somatic, immune and clinical correlates of response to PD-L1 blockade with atezolizumab in urothelial cancer. Pretreatment tumor samples and matched peripheral blood, collected serially before and after atezolizumab treatment, underwent TCR sequencing. Durable clinical benefit was defined as a progression-free survival longer than 6 months, and TCR features were additionally tested against progression-free survival and overall survival. In the same patients who had TCR sequencing, pretreatment tumors also underwent whole exome sequencing and RNA sequencing. Several patients reached durable clinical benefit, while about 20 patients did not. Just over 28 patients had pretreatment blood TCR-seq, some 25 had at least one posttreatment blood collection, and some 25 had tumor TCR-seq. The investigation overall reported the following: A pretreatment peripheral blood TCR clonality below the median was linked to improved progression-free and overall survival. Small sample size (n ≈ 29) and many exploratory analyses mean the results are intended to be hypothesis-generating. Among patients with durable benefit, tumor-associated TCR clones showed greater expansion in peripheral blood 3 weeks after treatment started (n of about 21, p = 0.022).

Synthetic TCR analog templates were spiked into each PCR to estimate absolute template abundance from read counts. Using the immunoSEQ assay, TCRbeta CDR3 regions were amplified from genomic DNA with bias-controlled V and J gene primers. Sequencing of rearranged TCRbeta segments was done at approximately 20X coverage. On the authors' methods: Sequencing errors were corrected by clustering, and CDR3s were annotated against IMGT so that V, D and J genes could be assigned. Downstream analyses used only productive TCRbeta rearrangements and left out out-of-frame or stop-codon sequences. To compute clonality, Shannon entropy was normalized by the log of the number of unique productive sequences and then subtracted from one. Clones differing between time points or between blood and tumor were identified using Fisher's exact test with Benjamini-Hochberg correction, with an adjusted p below 0.01 applied as the threshold. TCRdb carries this immuneACCESS record with in-frame sequences only. Its versions omit some clonotypes, under half of them owing to an unresolved V gene in the studies checked, with the rest unexplained. The V and J calls and the clone size are those of that table, but D and trimming were determined from the DNA. The sample data list about 120,000 clones, and roughly 89% of these were observed just once. The ten largest clones add up to under 2% of the sample.

The TCR comes from a man aged 55 to 70 with urothelial cancer. The rearranged chain carries TRBV9 and TRBJ2-7, and possibly TRBD1, on 6 matching bases. Material: PBMCs, obtained around atezolizumab (anti-PD-L1) treatment. The CDR3 loop reads CASSVAGVTYEQYF. The nucleotide sequence reads TGTGCCAGCAGCGTAGCAGGGGTAACCTACGAGCAGTACTTC.